The 8 T cell receptor beta chains presented below share a single source sample, sequenced in a study of blood T cell repertoires in COVID-19. Produced via immunoSEQ multiplex PCR; TCRdb's table is partial and in-frame only. Of 200,000 to 300,000 clones in the sample, approximately 80% were seen once. Sequencing was carried out using peripheral blood. These receptors were taken from a woman aged 55-70 years with active or convalescent COVID-19.

V and J are TRBV7-2 and TRBJ1-1, with D unclear. CDR1 SGHTA and CDR2 FQGNSA come from the germline V gene. CDR3 length equals 14 residues. V was trimmed by 5 bases and J by 0 bases, leaving 10 bases between them. The CDR3 sequence: CASSVRLMNTEAFF. The CDR3 nucleotides read TGTGCCAGCAGCGTGAGACTTATGAACACTGAAGCTTTCTTT.

A note on this clone: Distinct nucleotide sequences in the sample also encode this CDR3. V gene TRBV27 combines with J gene TRBJ2-3; TRBD2 might be the D (6 bases). CDR3 length: 13 residues. V was cut by 9 bases and J by 8 bases, with 18 bases left in between. Germline V gene data show CDR1 as MNHEY and CDR2 as SMNVEV (reference sequence). CDR3 sequence: CASSWFKGGTQYF. CDR3 coding DNA: TGTGCCAGTAGCTGGTTCAAGGGAGGTACGCAGTATTTT.

The gene calls are TRBV5-6 and TRBJ1-1, with D maybe TRBD1 (6 bases). CDR1 SGHDT and CDR2 YYEEEE come from the germline V gene. CDR3 length: 16 residues. Trimming cost V 4 bases and J 6 bases, with 22 bases left between them. CDR3 in DNA: TGTGCCAGCAGCCCCAGGGGCAGGTGGGATGTGGCTGAAGCTTTCTTT. As protein: CASSPRGRWDVAEAFF.

V usage is TRBV3-1 (or the pseudogene TRBV3-2) and J usage is TRBJ1-3; 8 bases are shared with TRBD1. J gave up 6 bases and V 5 bases, and 6 bases lay outside the gene matches. Germline V gene sequence: CDR1 LGHDT, CDR2 YNNKEL (reference sequence). The CDR3 spans 14 residues. The DNA of the CDR3 is TGTGCCAGCAGCAACAGGGGGGTCGAAAACACCATATATTTT. Amino acid sequence: CASSNRGVENTIYF.

This chain uses TRBV19 with TRBJ2-2, with D perhaps TRBD2 (5 bases). The CDR3 totals 21 residues. Trimming left V 5 bases short and J 6 bases short, with 34 bases between. Germline CDR1 is LNHDA and CDR2 is SQIVND (reference sequence). The CDR3 DNA is TGTGCCAGTAGTTCCCCTCCCGGGTCGTGGGAGTCGCGCCGAGGCTCCGGGGAGCTGTTTTTT. Its protein product is CASSSPPGSWESRRGSGELFF.

The genes are TRBV15 and TRBJ2-7; perhaps TRBD1 as D (5 bases). V lost 5 bases to trimming and J lost 4 bases, with 15 bases between them. The CDR3 is 14 amino acids. Germline V CDR1 and CDR2: LNHNV, YYDKDF (reference sequence). CDR3 residues: CATSRTGGQYEQYF. The CDR3 DNA sequence: TGTGCCACCAGCCGCACAGGCGGACAATACGAGCAGTACTTC.

A few counts support this clone. The genes are TRBV5-1 and TRBJ2-3; a possible D gene is TRBD2 (6 bases). CDR3 size: 13 residues. V lost 6 bases and J lost 2, with 10 bases in between. CDR1 SGHRS and CDR2 YFSETQ come from the germline V gene. In DNA form, the CDR3 reads TGCGCCAGCATTAGCGGATTCACAGATACGCAGTATTTT. Its protein is CASISGFTDTQYF.

The chain carries TRBV10-3 and TRBJ2-1; TRBD2 aligns across 14 bases. Germline V gene data show CDR1 as ENHRY and CDR2 as SYGVKD. The CDR3 runs to 16 residues. J was trimmed by 9 bases and V by 6 bases; bases with no gene match: 10. The DNA for the CDR3 is TGTGCCATCAGCGGATTAGGGACTAGCGGGAGAGGTGAGCAGTTCTTC. Its protein product is CAISGLGTSGRGEQFF.